This TCR beta chain derives from a study of cytomegalovirus exposure and HLA in healthy donors. At the level of the study: From about 180 million T cells, an earlier analysis saw roughly 120 million unique TCR beta sequences. Whole-study findings and limits: In a later analysis, productive TCRs from donors in an Asian-associated ancestry cluster reportedly carried fewer N-insertions than the cohort mean. V- and J-gene trimming of TCR beta was linked (in a later analysis) to a missense DCLRE1C variant. About 90% or about 30% of the time was how often most TCR beta V segments were productive, according to an earlier analysis.

This clone occurred a few times. Its specificity is not known. The V end lost 4 bases, the J end lost 0 bases, and 16 bases lay between the germline ends. Looked up from germline, CDR1 is MGHRA and CDR2 is YSYEKL. This CDR3 is built from 17 residues. 13 Jbeta primers and 60 Vbeta primers were used for the PCR. The table came from immunoSEQ multiplex PCR; TCRdb's copy has only in-frame clones and leaves some out. The sample has about 90,000 clones, over 60% seen once. Source material: PBMCs. The TCR originated in a woman between 40 and 50 years old in good health and CMV-seropositive. The chain links TRBV4-1 to TRBJ1-3; D possibly corresponds to TRBD1 (6 bases). Here the CDR3 DNA reads TGCGCCAGCAGCCTCTCAGGACAGCCGAACTCTGGAAACACCATATATTTT. It encodes CASSLSGQPNSGNTIYF.